This TCR beta chain was recovered during a study of cytomegalovirus exposure and HLA in healthy donors. For the study at large: Tens of millions of unique TCRs, all from HLA-typed donors, were included in an early release of the data. Study observations and caveats: The authors listed 150 to 200 TCR beta chains as cytomegalovirus-associated.

PCR amplification relied on 60 Vbeta primers (plus 13 Jbeta primers). The protocol was immunoSEQ multiplex PCR, while the TCRdb copy is restricted to in-frame clones and leaves out a portion. The sample includes roughly 130,000 clones, around 80% of them seen just once. This clone came up once. Its antigen is unknown. The V segment lost 4 bases and the J segment 0 bases; nucleotides outside the gene matches: 6. CDR3 length: 16 residues. CDR1 is MGHRA, CDR2 YSYEKL, per germline. At the time of sampling, donors were nominally healthy, though unrecorded immune exposures were likely. Sequencing used PBMCs. The chain joins TRBV4-1 to TRBJ2-3, with 8 bases aligning to TRBD2. The receptor was isolated from a man younger than 45 in good health and CMV-seronegative. CDR3 DNA: TGCGCCAGCAGCCGCCAACTAGCGGAAAGCACAGATACGCAGTATTTT. Protein: CASSRQLAESTDTQYF.